The 12 T cell receptor beta chains given below trace back to one sample, sequenced in a study of blood T cell repertoires in COVID-19 (dated by TCRdb to about 2020). The method was the immunoSEQ multiplex PCR assay. In TCRdb, the immuneACCESS table is reduced to in-frame sequences with V and J assigned. These tables do not hold every clone; where another copy was compared, an unresolved V gene accounts for under half, and the others remain unexplained. The sample profile shows about 190,000 clones; 70% to 90% of them were found once. In total, the top ten clones hold 5% to 7.5% of the sample. Material: peripheral blood. These receptors came from a woman in her 40s who had recovered from COVID-19.

The gene calls are TRBV5-6 and TRBJ1-1, with no clear D. The CDR3 loop spans 13 amino acids. V lost 0 bases and J lost 3, with 6 bases in between. Germline loops: CDR1 SGHDT, CDR2 YYEEEE. The CDR3 loop is CASSLGLYTEAFF. The CDR3 region has the DNA TGTGCCAGCAGCTTGGGCCTATACACTGAAGCTTTCTTT.

This clone was counted once. The chain employs TRBV6-2 or TRBV6-3 and TRBJ1-5; D not certain. Germline CDR1 MNHEY, CDR2 SVGEGT. V lost 3 bases and J lost 3, with 6 bases in between. The CDR3 totals 13 residues. The CDR3 here is CASSYRSNQPQHF. CDR3 nucleotides: TGTGCCAGCAGTTATCGTTCCAATCAGCCCCAGCATTTT.

This rearrangement joins TRBV4-1 to TRBJ2-5; 7 bases agree with TRBD1. Germline V gene lookup returns CDR1 MGHRA and CDR2 YSYEKL. The CDR3 loop spans 15 amino acids. The V gene end was trimmed by 1 base and the J gene end by 5 bases; junction bases not matched to a gene: 7. CDR3 DNA sequence: TGCGCCAGCAGCCAAGGTCTTGACAGGGTTGAGACCCAGTACTTC. Its translation is CASSQGLDRVETQYF.

The chain employs TRBV19 and TRBJ1-6; no clear D. Germline assignment: CDR1 LNHDA and CDR2 SQIVND (reference sequence). This CDR3 is built from 14 residues. Trimming took 7 bases from V and 0 from J, leaving 7 bases between them. The CDR3 DNA follows: TGTGCCAGTACCACCAGCTCCTATAATTCACCCCTCCACTTT. This sequence encodes CASTTSSYNSPLHF.

This chain connects TRBV7-9 to TRBJ2-3, with 7 positions matching TRBD1. With 5 bases clipped from V and 5 bases from J, the junction kept 4 bases outside the gene matches. From germline, CDR1 is SEHNR and CDR2 FQNEAQ (reference sequence). This CDR3 contains 13 residues. The CDR3 bases are TGTGCCAGCAGCGCGTGGACAGGAGATACGCAGTATTTT. Protein: CASSAWTGDTQYF. The full variable domain, rest sourced from reference TRBV7-9 and TRBJ2-3, is DTGVSQNPRHKITKRGQNVTFRCDPISEHNRLYWYRQTLGQGPEFLTYFQNEAQLEKSRLLSDRFSAERPKGSFSTLEIQRTEQGDSAMYLCASSAWTGDTQYFGPGTRLTVL.

The gene calls are TRBV11-2 and TRBJ2-3; D possibly corresponds to TRBD2 (5 bases). The CDR3 consists of 15 residues. Per the germline V gene, CDR1 is SGHAT and CDR2 is FQNNGV. Trimming left V 5 bases short and J 3 bases short, with 15 bases between. The CDR3 nucleotides are TGTGCCAGCAGCCGAGCGGAAAAGGCTACAGATACGCAGTATTTT. Its translation is CASSRAEKATDTQYF.

The CDR3 loop is CASSILQGNSYEQYF. DNA for the CDR3: TGTGCCAGTAGTATCCTCCAGGGAAACTCCTACGAGCAGTACTTC. V and J are TRBV19 and TRBJ2-7; a possible D gene is TRBD1 (5 bases). V shed 3 bases and J shed 0 bases, with 12 bases lying between them. Looked up from germline, CDR1 is LNHDA and CDR2 is SQIVND (reference sequence). The CDR3 sequence is 15 residues long.

J is TRBJ2-2 and V is TRBV27, with TRBD2 matching 13 bases. Germline trimming cut 4 bases from V and 4 bases from J; bases unmatched to any gene: 6. The CDR3 runs 17 residues. In germline, CDR1 is MNHEY, CDR2 SMNVEV (reference sequence). The CDR3 DNA is TGTGCCAGCAGTTCCCTACTAGCGGGAGGGCCCACCGGGGAGCTGTTTTTT. Amino acid sequence: CASSSLLAGGPTGELFF.

The chain recombines TRBV7-2 with TRBJ2-1, with 7 bases aligning to TRBD2. V lost 0 bases and J lost 7; bases outside the gene matches: 6. This CDR3 spans 15 amino acids. From germline, CDR1 is SGHTA and CDR2 FQGNSA. The CDR3 reads CASSLALGGLNEQFF. CDR3 coding DNA: TGTGCCAGCAGCTTAGCGCTGGGGGGGTTGAATGAGCAGTTCTTC.

V gene TRBV12-3 or TRBV12-4 combines with J gene TRBJ2-3, with TRBD2 as a possible D gene (5 bases). The CDR3 spans 11 residues. Trimming shortened V by 6 bases and J by 8 bases, and 9 bases separated the two germline ends. The CDR3 bases are TGTGCCAGCAGACTAGTTGGTACGCAGTATTTT. Its protein product is CASRLVGTQYF.

This clone was seen a handful of times. This chain joins TRBV3-1 (or the pseudogene TRBV3-2) and TRBJ2-2; TRBD2 matches 7 bases. In germline, CDR1 is LGHDT, CDR2 YNNKEL (reference sequence). Trimming took 1 base from V and 6 from J; bases not matched to a gene: 8. The CDR3 is made up of 16 amino acids. The CDR3 loop reads CASSQVLGRGPGELFF. The DNA of the CDR3 is TGTGCCAGCAGCCAAGTCTTGGGGAGGGGTCCCGGGGAGCTGTTTTTT.

This chain joins TRBV19 and TRBJ2-7, with D perhaps TRBD1 (5 bases). In germline, CDR1 is LNHDA, CDR2 SQIVND (reference sequence). This CDR3 is 13 amino acids long. Trimming took off 6 bases at V and 0 bases at J, with 9 bases between the two ends. CDR3 sequence (DNA): TGTGCCAGTAGGGGGCCTAACTCCTACGAGCAGTACTTC. It specifies CASRGPNSYEQYF.